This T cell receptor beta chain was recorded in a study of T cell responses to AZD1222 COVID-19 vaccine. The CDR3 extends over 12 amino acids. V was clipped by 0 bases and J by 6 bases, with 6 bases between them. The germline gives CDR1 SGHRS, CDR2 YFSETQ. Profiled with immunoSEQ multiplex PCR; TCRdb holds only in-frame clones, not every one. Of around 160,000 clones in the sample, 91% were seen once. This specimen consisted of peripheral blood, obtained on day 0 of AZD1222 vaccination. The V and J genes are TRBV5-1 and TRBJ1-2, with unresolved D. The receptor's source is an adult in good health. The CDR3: CASSLDRNGYTF. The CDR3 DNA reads TGCGCCAGCAGCTTGGATAGGAATGGCTACACCTTC.